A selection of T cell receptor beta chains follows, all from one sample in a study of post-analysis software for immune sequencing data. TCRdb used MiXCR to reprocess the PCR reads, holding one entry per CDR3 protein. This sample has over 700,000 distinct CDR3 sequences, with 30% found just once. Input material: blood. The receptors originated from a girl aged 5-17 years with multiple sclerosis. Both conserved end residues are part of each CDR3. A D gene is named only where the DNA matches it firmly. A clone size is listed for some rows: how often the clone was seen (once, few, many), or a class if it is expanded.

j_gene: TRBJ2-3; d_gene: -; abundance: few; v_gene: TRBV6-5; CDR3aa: CASSYRRPRGTDTQYF; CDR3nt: TGTGCCAGCAGTTACCGGCGGCCCAGGGGCACAGATACGCAGTATTTT
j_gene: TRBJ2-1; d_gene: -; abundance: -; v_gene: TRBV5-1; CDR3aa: CASSFGGTGLNEQFF; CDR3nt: TGCGCCAGCAGCTTCGGGGGAACGGGATTGAATGAGCAGTTCTTC
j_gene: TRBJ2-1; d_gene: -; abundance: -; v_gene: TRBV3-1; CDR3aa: CASSQAQGRQFF; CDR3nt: TGTGCCAGCAGCCAAGCACAGGGTAGGCAGTTCTTC
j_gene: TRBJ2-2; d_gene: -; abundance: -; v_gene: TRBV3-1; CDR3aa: CASSQGVANTGELFF; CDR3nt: TGTGCCAGCAGCCAAGGAGTGGCGAACACCGGGGAGCTGTTTTTT
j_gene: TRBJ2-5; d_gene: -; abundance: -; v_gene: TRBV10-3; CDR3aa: CAISDVGSGETQYF; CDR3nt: TGTGCCATCAGTGACGTAGGGTCCGGAGAGACCCAGTACTTC
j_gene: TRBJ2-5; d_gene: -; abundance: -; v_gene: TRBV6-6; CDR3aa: CASSPLLGFRETQYF; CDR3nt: TGTGCCAGCAGTCCCCTTTTGGGGTTTCGGGAGACCCAGTACTTC
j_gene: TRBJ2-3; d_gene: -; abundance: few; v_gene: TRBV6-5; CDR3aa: CASSYFLTPTKTDTQYF; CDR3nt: TGTGCCAGCAGTTATTTCCTGACACCGACGAAAACAGATACGCAGTATTTT
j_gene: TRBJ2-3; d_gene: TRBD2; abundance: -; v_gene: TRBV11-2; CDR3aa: CASSPQVLARYTDTQYF; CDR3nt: TGTGCCAGCAGCCCCCAAGTACTAGCGAGATACACAGATACGCAGTATTTT
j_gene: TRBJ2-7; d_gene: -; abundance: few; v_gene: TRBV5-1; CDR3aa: CASNRDTTYYEQYF; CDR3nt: TGCGCCAGCAACCGGGACACCACTTACTACGAGCAGTACTTC
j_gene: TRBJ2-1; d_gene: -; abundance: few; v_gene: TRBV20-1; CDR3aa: CSARWRNYNEQFF; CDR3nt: TGCAGTGCTAGATGGCGGAACTACAATGAGCAGTTCTTC
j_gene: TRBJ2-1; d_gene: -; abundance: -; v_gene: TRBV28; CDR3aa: CASSSGGVLARGPTMFEQFF; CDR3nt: TGTGCCAGCAGTTCCGGAGGGGTTCTAGCTCGGGGTCCTACAATGTTTGAGCAGTTCTTC
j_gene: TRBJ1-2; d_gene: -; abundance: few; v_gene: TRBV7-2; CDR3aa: CASSFQDLRGYTF; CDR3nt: TGTGCCAGCAGCTTCCAGGACCTAAGGGGCTACACCTTC
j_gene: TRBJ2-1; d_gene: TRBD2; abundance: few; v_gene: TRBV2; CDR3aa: CASSPLAGPRYEQFF; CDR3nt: TGTGCCAGCAGTCCACTAGCGGGCCCCCGGTATGAGCAGTTCTTC
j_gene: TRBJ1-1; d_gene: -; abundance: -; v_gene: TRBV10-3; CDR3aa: CAISGWGTEAFF; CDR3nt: TGTGCCATCAGTGGCTGGGGCACTGAAGCTTTCTTT
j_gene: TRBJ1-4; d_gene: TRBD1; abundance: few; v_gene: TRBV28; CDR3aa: CASRTRGPDEKLFF; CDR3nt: TGTGCCAGCAGGACCAGGGGGCCGGATGAAAAACTGTTTTTT
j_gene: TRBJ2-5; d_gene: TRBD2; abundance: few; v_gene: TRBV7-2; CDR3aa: CASSLSSGSGETQYF; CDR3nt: TGTGCCAGCAGCTTGAGTAGCGGGAGTGGGGAGACCCAGTACTTC
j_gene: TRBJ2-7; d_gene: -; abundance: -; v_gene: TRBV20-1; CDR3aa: CSARSSARVSHEQYF; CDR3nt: TGCAGTGCTAGGTCATCGGCCAGGGTCTCGCACGAGCAGTACTTC
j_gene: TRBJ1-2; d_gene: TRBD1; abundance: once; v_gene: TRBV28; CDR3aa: CASSTINAGGPYGYTF; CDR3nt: TGTGCCAGCAGTACGATAAATGCAGGGGGCCCGTATGGCTACACCTTC
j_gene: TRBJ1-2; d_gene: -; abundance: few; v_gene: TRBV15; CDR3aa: CATSRVDNYGYTF; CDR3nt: TGTGCCACCAGCAGAGTGGACAACTATGGCTACACCTTC
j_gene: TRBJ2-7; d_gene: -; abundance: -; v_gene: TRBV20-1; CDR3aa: CSVPRTETRLSSYEQYF; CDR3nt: TGCAGTGTCCCCCGGACTGAGACTAGATTAAGCTCCTACGAGCAGTACTTC
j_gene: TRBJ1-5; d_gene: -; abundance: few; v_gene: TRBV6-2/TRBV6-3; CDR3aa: CASSYNGERIWHF; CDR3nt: TGTGCCAGCAGTTACAATGGAGAGAGGATTTGGCATTTT
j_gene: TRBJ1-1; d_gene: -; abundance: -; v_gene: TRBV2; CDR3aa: CASSEGSPAAFF; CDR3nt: TGTGCCAGCAGTGAAGGCTCCCCGGCCGCTTTCTTT